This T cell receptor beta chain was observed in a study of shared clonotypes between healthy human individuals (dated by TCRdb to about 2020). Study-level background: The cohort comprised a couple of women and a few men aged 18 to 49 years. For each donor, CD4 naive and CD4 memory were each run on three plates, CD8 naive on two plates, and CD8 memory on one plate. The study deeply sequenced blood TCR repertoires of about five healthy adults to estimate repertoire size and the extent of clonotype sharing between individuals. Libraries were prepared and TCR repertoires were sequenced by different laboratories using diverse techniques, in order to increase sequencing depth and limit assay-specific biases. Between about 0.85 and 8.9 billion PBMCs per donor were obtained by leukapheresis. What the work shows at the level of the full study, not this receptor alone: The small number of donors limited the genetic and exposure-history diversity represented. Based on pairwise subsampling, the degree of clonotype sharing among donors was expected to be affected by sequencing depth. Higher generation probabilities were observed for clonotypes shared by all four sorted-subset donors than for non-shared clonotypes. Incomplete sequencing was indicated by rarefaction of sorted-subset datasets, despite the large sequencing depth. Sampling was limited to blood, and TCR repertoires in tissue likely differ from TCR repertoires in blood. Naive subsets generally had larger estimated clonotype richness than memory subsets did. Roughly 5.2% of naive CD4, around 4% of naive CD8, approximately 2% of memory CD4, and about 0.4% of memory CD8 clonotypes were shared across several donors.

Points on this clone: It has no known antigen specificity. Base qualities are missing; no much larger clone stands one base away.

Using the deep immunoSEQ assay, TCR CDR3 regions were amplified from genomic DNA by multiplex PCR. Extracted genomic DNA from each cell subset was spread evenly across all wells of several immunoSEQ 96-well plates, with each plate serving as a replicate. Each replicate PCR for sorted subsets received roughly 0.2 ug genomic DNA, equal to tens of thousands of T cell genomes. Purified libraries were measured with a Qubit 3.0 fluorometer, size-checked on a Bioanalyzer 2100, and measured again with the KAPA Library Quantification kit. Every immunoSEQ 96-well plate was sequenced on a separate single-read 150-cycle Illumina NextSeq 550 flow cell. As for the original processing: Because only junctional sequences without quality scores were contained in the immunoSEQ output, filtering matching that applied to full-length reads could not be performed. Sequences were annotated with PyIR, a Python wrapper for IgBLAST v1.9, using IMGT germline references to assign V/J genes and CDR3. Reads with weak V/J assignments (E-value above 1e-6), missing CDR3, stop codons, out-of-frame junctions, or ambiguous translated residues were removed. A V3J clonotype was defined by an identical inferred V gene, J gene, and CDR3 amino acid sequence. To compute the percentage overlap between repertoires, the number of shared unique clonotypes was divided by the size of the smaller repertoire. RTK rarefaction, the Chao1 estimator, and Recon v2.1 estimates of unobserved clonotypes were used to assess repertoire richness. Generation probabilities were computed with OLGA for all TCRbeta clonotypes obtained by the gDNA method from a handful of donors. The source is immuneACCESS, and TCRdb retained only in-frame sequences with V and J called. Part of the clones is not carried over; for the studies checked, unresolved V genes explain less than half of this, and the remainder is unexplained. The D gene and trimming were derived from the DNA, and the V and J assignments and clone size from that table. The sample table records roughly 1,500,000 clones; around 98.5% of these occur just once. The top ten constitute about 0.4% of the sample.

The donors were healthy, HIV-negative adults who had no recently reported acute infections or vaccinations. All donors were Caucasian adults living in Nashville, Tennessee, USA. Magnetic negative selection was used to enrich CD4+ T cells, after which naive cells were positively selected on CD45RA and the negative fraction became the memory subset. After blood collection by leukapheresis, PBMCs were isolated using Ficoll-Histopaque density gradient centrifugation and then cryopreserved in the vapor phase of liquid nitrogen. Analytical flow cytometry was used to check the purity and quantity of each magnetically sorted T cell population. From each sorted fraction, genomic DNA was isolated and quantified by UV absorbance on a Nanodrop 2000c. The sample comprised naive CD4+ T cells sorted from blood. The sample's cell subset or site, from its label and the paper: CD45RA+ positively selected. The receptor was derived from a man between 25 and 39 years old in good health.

In nucleotide form, the sequence is TGCGCCAGCGAGGAGGGACAGGTGAACACTGAAGCTTTCTTT. This sequence encodes CASEEGQVNTEAFF. The V and J segments used are TRBV10-1 and TRBJ1-1; 8 of the junction bases match TRBD1. From the cysteine through the phenylalanine, the CDR3 covers 14 amino acids. Kept here is only the CDR3 DNA, which spans 42 bases and is read in frame from base 1. Reading the germline V gene (reference sequence) gives CDR1 WNHNN and CDR2 SYGVQD. Trimming accounts for 8 bases at V and 0 bases at J, while the number of junction bases matched to no gene is 5.